Listed here are 31 T cell receptor beta chains from one sample, sequenced in a study of cytomegalovirus exposure and HLA in healthy donors. Method: immunoSEQ multiplex PCR; TCRdb's copy keeps in-frame clones and lacks some. The sample lists some 150,000 clones, about 90% occurring once. Sequencing was carried out using PBMCs. The receptors come from a woman aged 18-29 years in good health and CMV-seropositive.

The V gene is TRBV4-2, the J gene TRBJ1-3, with D unclear. Germline V CDR1 and CDR2: LGHNA, YNFKEQ. This CDR3 comprises 14 residues. The V gene lost 2 bases and the J gene lost 4 bases, with 9 bases spanning the gap. In nucleotides, the CDR3 is TGTGCCAGCAGCCAAACGGGGTCAGGAAACACCATATATTTT. Residues: CASSQTGSGNTIYF.

V is TRBV28 and J is TRBJ2-7, with D possibly being TRBD1 (5 bases). Germline CDR1 MDHEN, CDR2 SYDVKM. Trimming took 8 bases from V and 0 from J, leaving 11 bases between them. The CDR3 contains 13 residues. The CDR3 nucleotides are TGTGCCAGCGCAGGGTTTAGCTCCTACGAGCAGTACTTC. It is translated as CASAGFSSYEQYF.

V gene TRBV19 combines with J gene TRBJ1-2; 7 bases fit TRBD1. The germline V gene has CDR1 LNHDA and CDR2 SQIVND (reference sequence). J gave up 4 bases and V 6 bases, and 14 bases lay outside the gene matches. The CDR3 covers 16 residues. The CDR3 reads CASSQPTGASSYGYTF. The DNA of the CDR3 is TGTGCCAGTAGCCAACCTACAGGGGCGAGTAGCTATGGCTACACCTTC.

This clone showed up just once. The chain uses TRBV7-2 and TRBJ2-2; 9 bases match TRBD2. Germline assignment: CDR1 SGHTA and CDR2 FQGNSA. The V gene end was trimmed by 5 bases and the J gene end by 8 bases; junction bases not matched to a gene: 9. The CDR3 runs 15 residues. Written as DNA, the CDR3 is TGTGCCAGCAGCCGGTCGACTAGCGGTTTAGGGGAGCTGTTTTTT. Its protein product is CASSRSTSGLGELFF.

This chain uses TRBV5-4 with TRBJ2-7; perhaps TRBD1 as D (6 bases). Germline lookup yields CDR1 SGHNT and CDR2 YYREEE (reference sequence). The CDR3 consists of 15 residues. V was trimmed by 4 bases and J by 2 bases, leaving 16 bases between them. The DNA for the CDR3 is TGTGCCAGCAGCCGTCTCTCAGGGGATACCTACGAGCAGTACTTC. This translates into CASSRLSGDTYEQYF.

The chain joins TRBV7-2 to TRBJ2-1; D might be TRBD2 (5 bases). The germline V gene encodes CDR1 SGHTA and CDR2 FQGNSA. The V and J ends lost 4 bases and 7 bases respectively, with 5 bases between them. CDR3 size: 11 residues. The CDR3 sequence is CASSSGNEQFF. The CDR3 DNA reads TGTGCCAGCAGCTCGGGAAATGAGCAGTTCTTC.

This chain uses TRBV27 with TRBJ1-2; D call uncertain. Per the germline V gene, CDR1 is MNHEY and CDR2 is SMNVEV (reference sequence). V gave up 2 bases and J gave up 2 bases, with 6 bases separating them. The CDR3 covers 13 residues. CDR3 in DNA: TGTGCCAGCAGTTTAAGGCGGAACTATGGCTACACCTTC. Residues: CASSLRRNYGYTF.

This clone occurred a few times. V usage is TRBV5-4 and J usage is TRBJ2-1; a weak D match, TRBD1 (6 bases). CDR1 is SGHNT, CDR2 YYREEE, per germline (reference sequence). V was pared by 4 bases and J by 6 bases, with 11 bases between. The CDR3 covers 13 residues. The DNA of the CDR3 is TGTGCCAGCAGCACCGACAGGACCAATGAGCAGTTCTTC. This sequence encodes CASSTDRTNEQFF.

This clone has just a few counts. This chain links TRBV2 with TRBJ1-1; TRBD1 is a possible D gene (6 bases). Trimming took 5 bases from V and 1 from J, leaving 14 bases between them. The CDR3 length is 15 residues. Germline V gives CDR1 SNHLY, CDR2 FYNNEI. This chain's CDR3 is CASSPYLQGNTEAFF. The CDR3, as DNA: TGTGCCAGCAGTCCTTACCTACAGGGGAACACTGAAGCTTTCTTT.

J is TRBJ2-7 and V is TRBV7-2; 7 nucleotides align to TRBD2. This CDR3 contains 15 residues. The V gene's germline CDR1 is SGHTA and CDR2 FQGNSA. The ends lost 2 bases at V and 0 bases at J; junction bases unmatched: 4. In DNA, the CDR3 is TGTGCCAGCAGCTTAAGGCGGGGGAGCTCCTACGAGCAGTACTTC. Protein: CASSLRRGSSYEQYF. The full variable domain, rest sourced from reference TRBV7-2 and TRBJ2-7, is GAGVSQSPSNKVTEKGKDVELRCDPISGHTALYWYRQSLGQGLEFLIYFQGNSAPDKSGLPSDRFSAERTGGSVSTLTIQRTQQEDSAVYLCASSLRRGSSYEQYFGPGTRLTVT.

The chain is built from TRBV6-5 and TRBJ2-1, with TRBD2 identical over 13 bases. This CDR3 region has 14 residues. V lost 10 bases to trimming and J lost 4 bases; unmatched junction nucleotides: 4. Germline V gene lookup returns CDR1 MNHEY and CDR2 SVGAGI. This CDR3 is CATKTSGGYNEQFF. Written as DNA, the CDR3 is TGTGCCACCAAGACTAGCGGGGGGTACAATGAGCAGTTCTTC.

The V and J genes are TRBV10-2 and TRBJ1-5; 7 positions agree with TRBD1. J lost 2 bases, V lost 8 bases, and 3 bases had no gene match. The CDR3 is 13 amino acids. The V gene's germline CDR1 is WSHSY and CDR2 SAAADI. CDR3 DNA sequence: TGCGCCAGCTCCGGACAGGGCAATCAGCCCCAGCATTTT. It encodes CASSGQGNQPQHF.

This clone appeared once. This chain connects TRBV7-8 to TRBJ1-2, with 8 bases fitting TRBD1. Germline CDR1 is SGHVS and CDR2 is FQNEAQ. V shed 5 bases and J 7 bases; nucleotides not matched to a gene: 3. This CDR3 region has 12 residues. CDR3 in amino acids: CASSGGTGGYTF. The CDR3 nucleotides are TGTGCCAGCAGCGGGGGGACAGGTGGCTACACCTTC.

This clone was detected a few times. The genes are TRBV11-2 and TRBJ2-7; no clear D. There are 11 residues in the CDR3. Germline V lookup: CDR1 SGHAT, CDR2 FQNNGV. Trimming took 5 bases from V and 1 from J, leaving 3 bases between them. CDR3 DNA: TGTGCCAGCAGCGTATCCTACGAGCAGTACTTC. It is translated as CASSVSYEQYF.

This chain uses TRBV19 with TRBJ1-1, with TRBD1 as a possible D gene (6 bases). V was trimmed by 9 bases and J by 1 base, leaving 15 bases between them. CDR1 is LNHDA, CDR2 SQIVND, per germline (reference sequence). There are 14 residues in the CDR3. The CDR3 here is CASDIQGKNTEAFF. DNA for the CDR3: TGTGCCAGCGATATTCAGGGGAAGAACACTGAAGCTTTCTTT.

The rearrangement links TRBV13 to TRBJ2-3; 9 bases align to TRBD1. The CDR3 is 13 amino acids. The V segment lost 5 bases and the J segment 9 bases; nucleotides outside the gene matches: 6. The V gene's germline CDR1 is PRHDT and CDR2 FYEKMQ (reference sequence). The CDR3 DNA reads TGTGCCAGCAGCCCATCCGGGACAGGGACGCAGTATTTT. This codes for CASSPSGTGTQYF. Filled out from reference TRBV13 and TRBJ2-3, the complete variable domain reads AAGVIQSPRHLIKEKRETATLKCYPIPRHDTVYWYQQGPGQDPQFLISFYEKMQSDKGSIPDRFSAQQFSDYHSELNMSSLELGDSALYFCASSPSGTGTQYFGPGTRLTVL.

This clone was seen a handful of times. V usage is TRBV6-1 and J usage is TRBJ2-3; 8 nucleotides line up with TRBD2. Germline CDR1 is MNHNS and CDR2 is SASEGT. The CDR3 has 15 residues. V shed 1 base and J 1 base; nucleotides not matched to a gene: 1. The chain's CDR3 is CASSEEAGGTDTQYF. CDR3 bases: TGTGCCAGCAGTGAAGAAGCGGGGGGCACAGATACGCAGTATTTT.

V is TRBV27 and J is TRBJ1-5, with TRBD1 matching 9 bases. The germline V gene encodes CDR1 MNHEY and CDR2 SMNVEV (reference sequence). Germline trimming cut 4 bases from V and 3 bases from J; bases unmatched to any gene: 7. The CDR3 totals 16 residues. The CDR3, as DNA: TGTGCCAGCAGTTCCCTACAGGGGGCAGACAATCAGCCCCAGCATTTT. It is translated as CASSSLQGADNQPQHF.

This chain uses TRBV6-6 with TRBJ2-3, with TRBD1 matching 7 bases. This CDR3 has 14 amino acids. The ends lost 9 bases at V and 5 bases at J; junction bases unmatched: 11. CDR1 and CDR2 from the germline V gene are MNHNY and SVGAGI (reference sequence). This chain's CDR3 is CASQGVRVGDTQYF. The CDR3 bases are TGTGCCAGTCAGGGGGTTAGAGTGGGAGATACGCAGTATTTT.

The CDR3 is CASSGGSLYGYTF. CDR3 coding DNA: TGTGCCAGCAGTGGCGGCAGTCTCTATGGCTACACCTTC. The chain combines TRBV6-6 with TRBJ1-2; D remains ambiguous. The CDR3 consists of 13 residues. The germline V gene has CDR1 MNHNY and CDR2 SVGAGI (reference sequence). Trimming removed 5 bases from V and 4 bases from J, with 11 bases in between.

This clone was seen only once. This chain links TRBV4-1 with TRBJ1-2; D is ambiguous. Germline CDR1 reads MGHRA; CDR2 reads YSYEKL. This CDR3 has 13 residues. Trimming pared 1 base from V and 8 bases from J, leaving 11 bases between. Written as DNA, the CDR3 is TGCGCCAGCAGCCAAGGACAAGCCTGGGGCTACACCTTC. Protein: CASSQGQAWGYTF.

This chain's CDR3 is CASSDGRVGNTEAFF. CDR3 nucleotide sequence: TGTGCCAGCTCCGACGGCAGGGTAGGGAACACTGAAGCTTTCTTT. The rearrangement links TRBV18 to TRBJ1-1; D is possibly TRBD1 (5 bases). The V and J ends lost 6 bases and 1 base respectively, with 15 bases between them. The germline V gene has CDR1 KGHSH and CDR2 LQKENI. The CDR3 is 15 amino acids.

The chain carries TRBV27 and TRBJ2-5; no clear D gene. The germline V and J ends were trimmed by 2 bases and 6 bases, with 10 bases remaining between them. CDR3 size: 13 residues. Per the germline V gene, CDR1 is MNHEY and CDR2 is SMNVEV (reference sequence). The CDR3 nucleotides read TGTGCCAGCAGTTTAGAAGCGTCAAAGACCCAGTACTTC. Its translation is CASSLEASKTQYF.

The chain is built from TRBV9 and TRBJ2-7, with TRBD2 matching over 8 bases. This CDR3 spans 15 amino acids. The trim removed 2 bases at V and 0 bases at J, leaving 4 bases unmatched. The germline V gene encodes CDR1 SGDLS and CDR2 YYNGEE. CDR3 in amino acids: CASSVLGTSSYEQYF. CDR3 in DNA: TGTGCCAGCAGCGTTTTAGGGACTAGCTCCTACGAGCAGTACTTC.

The chain uses TRBV5-1 and TRBJ1-6; 7 nucleotides match TRBD1. CDR3 size: 15 residues. The ends lost 2 bases at V and 6 bases at J; junction bases unmatched: 5. CDR1 is SGHRS, CDR2 YFSETQ, per germline. CDR3: CASSLSTGSNSPLHF. CDR3 in DNA: TGCGCCAGCAGCTTATCGACAGGGTCTAATTCACCCCTCCACTTT. The full variable domain, rest sourced from reference TRBV5-1 and TRBJ1-6, is KAGVTQTPRYLIKTRGQQVTLSCSPISGHRSVSWYQQTPGQGLQFLFEYFSETQRNKGNFPGRFSGRQFSNSRSEMNVSTLELGDSALYLCASSLSTGSNSPLHFGNGTRLTVT.

The chain employs TRBV27 and TRBJ2-5, with 12 bases matching TRBD1. CDR1 is MNHEY, CDR2 SMNVEV, per germline (reference sequence). The V and J ends lost 5 bases and 5 bases, in that order; junction bases with no gene match: 6. The CDR3 is 15 residues long. CDR3 loop: CASSTGTGGAETQYF. CDR3 DNA: TGTGCCAGCAGTACCGGGACAGGGGGCGCGGAGACCCAGTACTTC.

The J gene is TRBJ2-5, the V gene TRBV5-1, with a possible D match to TRBD1 (6 bases). The CDR3 covers 16 residues. From germline, CDR1 is SGHRS and CDR2 YFSETQ. V gave up 0 bases and J gave up 0 bases, with 12 bases separating them. This CDR3 is CASSLVGTLYQETQYF. The CDR3 nucleotides read TGCGCCAGCAGCTTGGTAGGGACACTGTACCAAGAGACCCAGTACTTC.

The gene calls are TRBV5-1 and TRBJ1-3; tentative D call: TRBD1 (6 bases). Germline V gene sequence: CDR1 SGHRS, CDR2 YFSETQ. CDR3 size: 16 residues. Trimming pared 4 bases from V and 0 bases from J, leaving 14 bases between. CDR3 nucleotides: TGCGCCAGCAGCCCCTCGGACAGATACTCTGGAAACACCATATATTTT. It codes for CASSPSDRYSGNTIYF. Filled out from reference TRBV5-1 and TRBJ1-3, the complete variable domain reads KAGVTQTPRYLIKTRGQQVTLSCSPISGHRSVSWYQQTPGQGLQFLFEYFSETQRNKGNFPGRFSGRQFSNSRSEMNVSTLELGDSALYLCASSPSDRYSGNTIYFGEGSWLTVV.

This clone was observed once. The CDR3 DNA sequence: TGTGCCAGCAGTGCTGCGGTTAGCGGGCGTTACGAGCAGTACTTC. The encoded protein is CASSAAVSGRYEQYF. The chain couples TRBV6-5 to TRBJ2-7; the match to TRBD2 covers 7 bases. The junction had 11 bases not matched to a gene; V was cut back by 5 bases and J by 4 bases. Germline CDR1 is MNHEY and CDR2 is SVGAGI. This CDR3 is built from 15 residues.

J is TRBJ2-7 and V is TRBV7-2; 8 bases match TRBD1. After removal of 5 bases from V and 5 bases from J, the junction contained 5 bases not matched to a gene. CDR1 and CDR2 (germline): SGHTA, FQGNSA. CDR3 length: 13 residues. CDR3 loop: CASSPQTGDEQYF. CDR3 coding DNA: TGTGCCAGCAGCCCCCAGACAGGGGACGAGCAGTACTTC.

CDR3 amino acids: CSVENTGGDEKLFF. In DNA form, the CDR3 reads TGCAGCGTTGAGAATACAGGGGGGGATGAAAAACTGTTTTTT. The chain employs TRBV29-1 and TRBJ1-4; 8 bases map to TRBD1. The CDR3 loop spans 14 amino acids. After removal of 3 bases from V and 6 bases from J, the junction contained 6 bases not matched to a gene. Germline V gene data show CDR1 as SQVTM and CDR2 as ANQGSEA.